The subject of this entry is one T cell receptor beta chain. Random-hexamer reverse transcription was applied to roughly 0.5 to 1 ug RNA. The authors amplified TCR beta CDR3 across 54 Vbeta and 13 Jbeta using immunoSEQ multiplex PCR. TCRdb reprocessed the immunoSEQ multiplex PCR reads with MiXCR, giving one entry per CDR3 protein. This sample has more than 95,000 distinct CDR3 sequences; more than 90% occur once, and the top ten carry roughly 0.087%. The V gene lost 0 bases and the J gene lost 3 bases, with 12 bases spanning the gap. This CDR3 is built from 16 residues. CDR1 and CDR2 (germline): ENHRY, SYGVKD. These data are taken from a study of CD8 T cells in Susac syndrome.

The V and J genes are TRBV10-3 and TRBJ1-5; D not resolved. Sequences were obtained from CD4+ T cells from PBMCs. The clonotype comes from a human donor in good health. The CDR3 bases are TGTGCCATCAGTGAGTCTTCTGGGGAATTCAATCAGCCCCAGCATTTT. Encoded protein: CAISESSGEFNQPQHF.